Following are 22 T cell receptor beta chains from one sample sequenced in a study of blood T cells in healthy people across ages. With a J-beta primer mix and a sample-barcoded 5' primer, a second PCR ran about 6 to 11 cycles. Via MiXCR, TCRdb re-called the 5' RACE reads, giving one row per CDR3 protein. Found here are about 640,000 distinct CDR3 sequences, less than 35% of them singletons; the top ten hold less than 20%. Material for sequencing was blood. The receptors were sampled from a woman older than 75 in good health.

This clonotype was observed a handful of times. The J gene is TRBJ2-1, the V gene TRBV7-2; D is ambiguous. The end of the DNA is better explained by TRBJ2-7, so the J call may be wrong. This CDR3 contains 15 residues. Germline lookup yields CDR1 SGHTA and CDR2 FQGNSA. CDR3 in amino acids: CASSPNPGSYNEQYF. CDR3 bases: TGTGCCAGCAGCCCAAACCCCGGTTCCTACAATGAGCAGTACTTC.

This clonotype showed up just a few times. A junction boundary mismatches the germline segment, possibly from a read error. The rearrangement uses TRBV27 and TRBJ2-3, with D unresolved. CDR1 and CDR2 (germline): MNHEY, SMNVEV (reference sequence). This CDR3 comprises 13 residues. This CDR3 reads CVSSLVGTDTQYF. The CDR3 region has the DNA TGTGTCAGCAGTTTAGTCGGCACAGATACGCAGTATTTT.

This clonotype appeared a few times. The chain recombines TRBV4-2 with TRBJ1-2, with D possibly matching TRBD1 (5 bases). Trimming stripped 0 bases from V and 8 bases from J, with 22 bases between. Germline CDR1 LGHNA, CDR2 YNFKEQ. The CDR3 is 17 residues long. The CDR3 nucleotides are TGTGCCAGCAGCCAAGATCGCGAGGGGCCCCGGTTTGGGGGCTACACCTTC. Its protein product is CASSQDREGPRFGGYTF.

This clonotype was seen many times. The chain links TRBV20-1 to TRBJ2-3; D gene unclear. Germline V gene lookup returns CDR1 DFQATT and CDR2 SNEGSKA (reference sequence). This CDR3 contains 11 residues. The germline V and J ends were trimmed by 3 bases and 4 bases, with 5 bases remaining between them. For the CDR3, the DNA is TGCAGTGCTAGGTTTGCAGATACGCAGTATTTT. Residues: CSARFADTQYF.

As for this clonotype: This may be a read error: a much more frequent sequence differs by one nucleotide. This sequence joins TRBV7-3 and TRBJ1-2; D is possibly TRBD1 (6 bases). Germline V gene sequence: CDR1 SGHTA, CDR2 FQGTGA. The CDR3 has 13 amino acids. CDR3 in amino acids: CASSLGADYGHTF. The CDR3 nucleotides read TGTGCCAGCAGTCTGGGGGCCGACTATGGCCACACCTTC.

The V call is TRBV5-1, the J call TRBJ2-4; TRBD1 is a possible D gene (6 bases). The J call is in doubt because the DNA end fits TRBJ2-7 better. The CDR3 sequence is 14 residues long. The germline V gene has CDR1 SGHRS and CDR2 YFSETQ. CDR3 residues: CASSWDRDTYEQYF. CDR3 coding DNA: TGCGCCAGCAGCTGGGACCGGGACACCTACGAGCAGTACTTC.

As concerns this clonotype: A much larger clone lies a single base off, so this may be a read error. The V and J genes are TRBV6-1 and TRBJ1-5; no definite D call. Trimming pared 2 bases from V and 2 bases from J, leaving 10 bases between. The germline V gene has CDR1 MNHNS and CDR2 SASEGT. The length of the CDR3 is 15 residues. The chain's CDR3 is CASSEYTACNQPQHF. For the CDR3, the DNA is TGTGCCAGCAGTGAATACACAGCCTGCAATCAGCCCCAGCATTTT.

Only a few counts were recorded for this clonotype. The rearrangement links TRBV21-1 to TRBJ2-3; the D call in the table, TRBD2, was not verified against the DNA. TRBV21-1 is tagged as a pseudogene. This CDR3 is built from 15 residues. The CDR3 DNA is TGTGCCAGCAGCAAAGAAGCGGGGGGCACAGATACGCAGTATTTT. This gives the protein CASSKEAGGTDTQYF.

The chain links TRBV5-6 to TRBJ2-1; TRBD2 matches 10 bases. Germline V gene sequence: CDR1 SGHDT, CDR2 YYEEEE. V dropped 4 bases and J dropped 2; count of bases not matched to a gene: 9. The CDR3 has 17 amino acids. The CDR3 region has the DNA TGTGCCAGCAGCCGAGGAGCTAGCGGGAGTGCCTACAATGAGCAGTTCTTC. It specifies CASSRGASGSAYNEQFF.

The CDR3 DNA sequence: TGCGCCAGCAGCCAAGGGTTCGGGGGGGCCCCAGATACGCAGTATTTT. Residues: CASSQGFGGAPDTQYF. The chain couples TRBV4-1 to TRBJ2-3; 8 bases map to TRBD2. Germline CDR1 MGHRA, CDR2 YSYEKL. V trimming: 1 base; J trimming: 4 bases; junction bases outside the gene matches: 7. CDR3 length equals 16 residues.

CDR3 sequence: CASSVERTANYGYTF. The CDR3 DNA sequence: TGTGCCAGCAGCGTAGAAAGGACAGCTAACTATGGCTACACCTTC. The rearrangement links TRBV9 to TRBJ1-2; possible D gene TRBD1, 6 bases. There are 15 residues in the CDR3. Germline CDR1 reads SGDLS; CDR2 reads YYNGEE. The ends were cut back, 0 bases at V and 0 bases at J, with 9 bases in the middle.

V is TRBV11-3 and J is TRBJ2-1, with D possibly TRBD2 on 7 matching bases. With the DNA end fitting TRBJ2-7 better, the J assignment may be wrong. Germline V gene data show CDR1 as SGHNT and CDR2 as YENEEA. The CDR3 is made up of 16 amino acids. CDR3 nucleotides: TGTGCCAGCAGCTTAGGTCCGGGGGGCTCGGGAAATGAGCAGTACTTC. It translates to CASSLGPGGSGNEQYF.

The rearrangement links TRBV5-6 to TRBJ1-3, with D maybe TRBD1 (6 bases). Per the germline V gene, CDR1 is SGHDT and CDR2 is YYEEEE. The CDR3 contains 16 residues. The ends were cut back, 4 bases at V and 0 bases at J, with 14 bases in the middle. CDR3 in DNA: TGTGCCAGCAGCCCGGTCGGGGACATCTCTGGAAACACCATATATTTT. Protein: CASSPVGDISGNTIYF.

This clonotype was observed a few times. The V gene is TRBV5-1, the J gene TRBJ2-2, with TRBD1 matching over 10 bases. The V gene end was trimmed by 3 bases and the J gene end by 1 base; junction bases not matched to a gene: 3. Germline lookup yields CDR1 SGHRS and CDR2 YFSETQ. The CDR3 contains 16 residues. The CDR3 nucleotides read TGCGCCAGCAGCTGGCGGACAGGGGGGAACACCGGGGAGCTGTTTTTT. Its translation: CASSWRTGGNTGELFF.

This clonotype was seen repeatedly, ten times or more. The rearrangement joins TRBV10-3 to TRBJ1-4, with D maybe TRBD1 (5 bases). The V gene's germline CDR1 is ENHRY and CDR2 SYGVKD. This CDR3 is 12 amino acids long. V was trimmed by 2 bases and J by 8 bases, leaving 6 bases between them. The CDR3 here is CAISEAGEKLFF. The CDR3 bases are TGTGCCATCAGTGAGGCAGGGGAAAAACTGTTTTTT.

Only a few counts were recorded for this clonotype. A read error may explain this, as a much larger clone is one base away. The chain couples TRBV7-2 to TRBJ2-1; 7 bases fit TRBD1. The CDR3 runs to 15 residues. Losses at the gene ends were 5 bases for V and 6 bases for J; bases not matched to a gene: 10. Germline V gene lookup returns CDR1 SGHTA and CDR2 FQGNSA. The CDR3 region has the DNA TGTGCCAGCAGCCGAGACAGGGCCAGCCGCAATGAGCAGTTCTTC. Translating it yields CASSRDRASRNEQFF.

This clonotype was seen more than once but under ten times. Just one base apart from a much larger clone, this may be a read error. The rearrangement links TRBV20-1 to TRBJ1-4; D is possibly TRBD1 (5 bases). In germline, CDR1 is DFQATT, CDR2 SNEGSKA (reference sequence). Deletions cut 3 bases from V and 7 bases from J, with 18 bases between. This CDR3 region has 15 residues. The CDR3 protein is CSARACGVGLEKLFF. CDR3 coding DNA: TGCAGTGCTAGGGCTTGCGGTGTGGGGCTTGAAAAACTGTTTTTT.

In this sample, this clonotype turned up many times. A much bigger clone sits one base away, suggesting this may be a read error. This chain uses TRBV9 with TRBJ2-1; 8 bases agree with TRBD1. The better agreement between TRBJ2-7 and the DNA end casts doubt on the J call. Per the germline V gene, CDR1 is SGDLS and CDR2 is YYNGEE. This CDR3 region has 14 residues. The CDR3 DNA reads as TGTGCCAGCAGCGGACAGGGGTTCCACAATGAGCAGTACTTC. It yields the protein CASSGQGFHNEQYF.

This clonotype was seen more than once but under ten times. V usage is TRBV18 and J usage is TRBJ1-5; tentative D call: TRBD1 (6 bases). The V end was cut by 3 bases, the J end by 7 bases, with 16 bases between. This CDR3 is 15 amino acids long. Germline V gene lookup returns CDR1 KGHSH and CDR2 LQKENI. In DNA, the CDR3 is TGTGCCAGCTCACCGCGCGGGGGGGCTTACCAGCCCCAGCATTTT. Residues: CASSPRGGAYQPQHF.

The table lists this clonotype with a few counts. The chain employs TRBV20-1 and TRBJ2-3; maybe TRBD2 (6 bases). Between the trimmed V and J ends, which lost 6 bases and 1 base, there was a span of 17 bases. This CDR3 is built from 15 residues. From germline, CDR1 is DFQATT and CDR2 SNEGSKA (reference sequence). The DNA for the CDR3 is TGCAGTGCAGGAGCCCGGAGGGAAGGCACAGATACGCAGTATTTT. This gives the protein CSAGARREGTDTQYF.

Comments on this clonotype: A read error may produce the germline difference seen at one junction end. The rearrangement joins TRBV12-3 or TRBV12-4 to TRBJ1-1; TRBD1 is a possible D gene (5 bases). The CDR3 is 15 residues long. This CDR3 reads CASSKGPPKNTDAFF. The CDR3 coding sequence is TGTGCCAGCAGCAAGGGACCGCCCAAGAACACTGATGCTTTCTTT.

Of note for this clonotype: A much larger clone lies a single base off, so this may be a read error. V is TRBV30 and J is TRBJ2-1; TRBD2 matches at 7 bases. Trimming removed 2 bases from V and 10 bases from J; junction bases left unmatched: 11. Germline values: CDR1 GTSNPN, CDR2 SVGIG (reference sequence). The CDR3 is 14 residues long. The CDR3 DNA is TGTGCCTGGAGTTGGGGACTAACCCCCTACGAGCAGTTCTTC. It yields the protein CAWSWGLTPYEQFF.